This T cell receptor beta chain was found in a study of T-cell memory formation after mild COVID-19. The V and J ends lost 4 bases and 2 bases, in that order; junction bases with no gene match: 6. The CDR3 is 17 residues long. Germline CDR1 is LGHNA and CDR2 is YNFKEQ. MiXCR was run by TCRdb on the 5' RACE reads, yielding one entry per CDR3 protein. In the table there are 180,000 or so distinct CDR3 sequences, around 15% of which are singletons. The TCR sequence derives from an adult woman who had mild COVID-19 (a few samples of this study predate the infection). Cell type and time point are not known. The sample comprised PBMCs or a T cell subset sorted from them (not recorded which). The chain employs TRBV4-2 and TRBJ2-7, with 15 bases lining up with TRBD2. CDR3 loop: CASSPGLAGGYTYEQYF. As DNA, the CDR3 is TGTGCCAGCAGCCCGGGACTAGCGGGAGGTTACACCTACGAGCAGTACTTC.